The T cell receptor (beta chain) under discussion was sequenced for a study of CD8+CD57+ T cells in acquired aplastic anemia. Study-level background: DNA from sorted CD4+ and CD8+ cells averaged 3.2 ug.

V gave up 1 base and J gave up 5 bases, with 11 bases separating them. The germline V gene has CDR1 SNHLY and CDR2 FYNNEI. The CDR3 sequence is 14 residues long. Patients selected for sequencing had displayed CD8+CD57+ cell expansion by flow cytometry. Study findings and constraints: No significant patient-versus-control difference appeared in CD8+ Simpson's diversity.

The use of genomic DNA as template underpinned the TCR beta VDJ and CDR3 profiling. TCRdb used MiXCR to reprocess the reads, holding one entry per CDR3 protein. The data hold about 200,000 distinct CDR3 sequences, with 55% to 65% observed a single time. Turning to this clonotype: Its target is not known.

The sample comprised sorted CD4+, CD8+, or CD8+CD57+ T cells (not recorded which) from PBMCs. The clonotype was recovered from a human donor with aplastic anemia. The chain joins TRBV2 to TRBJ2-5, with D perhaps assigned TRBD1 or TRBD2 (5 bases each). Here the CDR3 DNA reads TGTGCCAGCAGTGAAGGGATAGGGGAGGAGACCCAGTACTTC. This encodes CASSEGIGEETQYF.